Shown below are 10 T cell receptor beta chains from a single sample sequenced in a study of blood T cell repertoires in COVID-19. Measured with immunoSEQ multiplex PCR; TCRdb has only the in-frame clones, and not every one. Among around 150,000 clones listed, about 87% were seen once. Specimen: peripheral blood. These receptors came from a woman in her 70s with COVID-19, enrolled during active disease.

The J gene is TRBJ2-1, the V gene TRBV3-1 (or the pseudogene TRBV3-2); TRBD1 agrees at 9 bases. CDR3 length: 16 amino acids. Trimming cost V 6 bases and J 7 bases; bases outside gene matches: 13. Germline-derived CDR1 and CDR2 are LGHDT and YNNKEL (reference sequence). The CDR3 DNA is TGTGCCAGCAGACCCACCTGGGGACAGGGCCATAATGAGCAGTTCTTC. This encodes CASRPTWGQGHNEQFF.

This chain joins TRBV6-5 and TRBJ2-2, with unresolved D. CDR3 length: 14 residues. From germline, CDR1 is MNHEY and CDR2 SVGAGI. V was clipped by 10 bases and J by 0 bases, with 12 bases between them. CDR3 DNA: TGTGCCACCCCGTTCTTAGCGAACACCGGGGAGCTGTTTTTT. Protein sequence: CATPFLANTGELFF.

The chain couples TRBV11-2 to TRBJ1-3, with a possible D match to TRBD1 (5 bases). This CDR3 region has 15 residues. Looked up from germline, CDR1 is SGHAT and CDR2 is FQNNGV. Trimming cost V 9 bases and J 0 bases, with 15 bases left between them. In nucleotides, the CDR3 is TGTGCCAGTTCGAAGGGGCCTACCTCTGGAAACACCATATATTTT. Translated: CASSKGPTSGNTIYF.

The genes are TRBV29-1 and TRBJ2-1, with D possibly being TRBD1 (6 bases). CDR3 length: 11 amino acids. Trimming removed 4 bases from V and 10 bases from J, with 11 bases in between. Germline CDR1 reads SQVTM; CDR2 reads ANQGSEA. The CDR3: CSVAKQGEQFF. As DNA, the CDR3 is TGCAGCGTTGCGAAACAGGGCGAGCAGTTCTTC.

This clone occurred once. CDR3 bases: TGTGCCAGCAGTGTCGTGGCCGGGTATAGCAATCAGCCCCAGCATTTT. This translates into CASSVVAGYSNQPQHF. V is TRBV6-1 and J is TRBJ1-5; no clear D gene. The V gene's germline CDR1 is MNHNS and CDR2 SASEGT. V gave up 4 bases and J gave up 0 bases, with 13 bases separating them. The CDR3 sequence is 16 residues long.

The J gene is TRBJ2-7, the V gene TRBV5-1, with D possibly matching TRBD2 (5 bases). Between the trimmed V and J ends, which lost 2 bases and 0 bases, there was a span of 15 bases. The CDR3 totals 16 residues. Germline values: CDR1 SGHRS, CDR2 YFSETQ. DNA of the CDR3: TGCGCCAGCAGCTTATCCTCAGGAACTAGCTCCTACGAGCAGTACTTC. Encoded protein: CASSLSSGTSSYEQYF.

This chain joins TRBV28 and TRBJ1-2, with D unclear. This CDR3 is built from 11 residues. V lost 3 bases to trimming and J lost 7 bases, with 6 bases between them. From germline, CDR1 is MDHEN and CDR2 SYDVKM. The CDR3 loop reads CASSLNTGYTF. In nucleotides, the CDR3 is TGTGCCAGCAGTTTGAACACTGGCTACACCTTC.

This chain links TRBV6-1 with TRBJ1-5; possibly TRBD1 for D (5 bases). V lost 3 bases and J lost 2, with 8 bases in between. The CDR3 has 14 amino acids. CDR1 and CDR2 from the germline V gene are MNHNS and SASEGT. The CDR3 reads CASSEQGGNQPQHF. The CDR3 bases are TGTGCCAGCAGTGAGCAGGGTGGCAATCAGCCCCAGCATTTT.

This clone has only one observation. The rearrangement joins TRBV18 to TRBJ2-3; D remains ambiguous. V gave up 1 base and J gave up 2 bases, with 10 bases separating them. This CDR3 is built from 15 residues. Germline CDR1 KGHSH, CDR2 LQKENI. The CDR3 protein is CASSPRGTNTDTQYF. The DNA of the CDR3 is TGTGCCAGCTCACCACGCGGTACTAACACAGATACGCAGTATTTT.

V is TRBV28 and J is TRBJ1-1; 9 bases fit TRBD1. V was clipped by 7 bases and J by 1 base; unmatched bases: 13. This CDR3 spans 17 amino acids. Germline assignment: CDR1 MDHEN and CDR2 SYDVKM. CDR3 DNA sequence: TGTGCCAGCACCGCGGGACAGGGACGCCGGAAGAACACTGAAGCTTTCTTT. Translating gives CASTAGQGRRKNTEAFF.